The source of this T cell receptor beta chain is a study of OX40 agonist ivuxolimab in advanced cancers. This CDR3 comprises 13 residues. Deletions cut 6 bases from V and 5 bases from J, with 13 bases between. Per the germline V gene, CDR1 is SGHTA and CDR2 is FQGTGA. Profiled with immunoSEQ multiplex PCR; TCRdb holds only in-frame clones, not every one. The sample has about 94,000 clones; roughly 84% are singletons. Sequences were derived from CD4+ or CD8+ T cells sorted from blood, sampled in a trial of the OX40 agonist ivuxolimab. The V and J genes are TRBV7-3 and TRBJ2-5; D unresolved. The sequence derives from an adult with an advanced solid tumor such as melanoma, head and neck, liver or kidney cancer. The chain's CDR3 is CASSSGSLETQYF. In DNA, the CDR3 is TGTGCCAGCAGTTCTGGTAGTTTGGAGACCCAGTACTTC.